The 20 T cell receptor beta chains presented below share a single source sample, sequenced in a study of blood T cell repertoires in COVID-19. TCRdb keeps only in-frame clones here, not all; method: immunoSEQ multiplex PCR. The sample carries 410,000 or so clones, 70% to 90% recorded once. The sample taken for sequencing was peripheral blood. These receptors originate from a woman between 40 and 50 years old with COVID-19, enrolled during active disease.

This clone was counted once. The J gene is TRBJ1-6, the V gene TRBV19; D possibly corresponds to TRBD1 (5 bases). Germline V lookup: CDR1 LNHDA, CDR2 SQIVND (reference sequence). V was pared by 7 bases and J by 4 bases, with 11 bases between. The CDR3 has 14 residues. Here the CDR3 reads CASKQETYNSPLHF. CDR3 bases: TGTGCCAGTAAACAGGAGACATATAATTCACCCCTCCACTTT.

The chain uses TRBV2 and TRBJ1-5, with 8 positions matching TRBD1. V shed 6 bases, J shed 0 bases, and the junction held 4 bases outside the gene matches. Germline V lookup: CDR1 SNHLY, CDR2 FYNNEI. The CDR3 has 15 amino acids. The CDR3 nucleotides read TGTGCCAGCAGCGCAGGGGGCATTAGCAATCAGCCCCAGCATTTT. This gives the protein CASSAGGISNQPQHF.

This chain links TRBV14 with TRBJ1-2, with D unresolved. The CDR3 extends over 12 amino acids. Trimming took off 3 bases at V and 12 bases at J, with 14 bases between the two ends. Germline values: CDR1 SGHDN, CDR2 FVKESK. DNA for the CDR3: TGTGCCAGCAGCCAGACCCTCGGGGTGCACACCTTC. Its translation: CASSQTLGVHTF.

The chain employs TRBV29-1 and TRBJ2-6, with D unresolved. Deletions cut 5 bases from V and 2 bases from J, with 7 bases between. Germline values: CDR1 SQVTM, CDR2 ANQGSEA. The CDR3 covers 13 residues. CDR3 amino acids: CSVQVPGANVLTF. The CDR3 DNA reads TGCAGCGTTCAGGTTCCTGGGGCCAACGTCCTGACTTTC.

In this sample, this clone turned up a few times. The J gene is TRBJ1-1, the V gene TRBV7-2, with TRBD1 identical over 7 bases. This CDR3 contains 15 residues. V shed 0 bases, J shed 4 bases, and the junction held 5 bases outside the gene matches. Germline V lookup: CDR1 SGHTA, CDR2 FQGNSA. CDR3 protein: CASSLAGGVSTEAFF. CDR3 in DNA: TGTGCCAGCAGCTTAGCAGGGGGCGTAAGCACTGAAGCTTTCTTT.

The rearrangement joins TRBV10-3 to TRBJ2-2; D may be TRBD1 (6 bases). Trimming stripped 5 bases from V and 1 base from J, with 14 bases between. CDR3 length: 16 amino acids. Germline CDR1 is ENHRY and CDR2 is SYGVKD. CDR3 protein: CAISPGQILNTGELFF. For the CDR3, the DNA is TGTGCCATCAGTCCCGGACAGATCTTGAACACCGGGGAGCTGTTTTTT.

This chain joins TRBV5-1 and TRBJ2-2; the match to TRBD2 covers 7 bases. Germline CDR1 SGHRS, CDR2 YFSETQ. V lost 4 bases, J lost 6 bases, and 9 bases stayed unmatched. The length of the CDR3 is 15 residues. This CDR3 is CASSPLAGRAGELFF. The CDR3 bases are TGCGCCAGCAGCCCCCTTGCGGGGAGGGCCGGGGAGCTGTTTTTT.

The chain links TRBV18 to TRBJ2-7; no clear D gene. V lost 6 bases to trimming and J lost 1 base, with 13 bases between them. The CDR3 is made up of 14 amino acids. Germline V lookup: CDR1 KGHSH, CDR2 LQKENI. The CDR3: CASSLNELSYEQYF. Written as DNA, the CDR3 is TGTGCCAGCTCGTTAAACGAGCTTTCCTACGAGCAGTACTTC.

The gene calls are TRBV28 and TRBJ1-6; possible D gene TRBD1, 6 bases. The germline V gene encodes CDR1 MDHEN and CDR2 SYDVKM. The CDR3 is made up of 20 amino acids. The V end lost 6 bases, the J end lost 5 bases, and 29 bases lay between the germline ends. CDR3: CASSDGGGRTQLHDNSPLHF. The DNA for the CDR3 is TGTGCCAGCAGCGATGGGGGGGGGCGTACCCAACTCCATGATAATTCACCCCTCCACTTT.

The chain uses TRBV3-1 (or the pseudogene TRBV3-2) and TRBJ2-1, with D unresolved. The CDR3 sequence is 15 residues long. Germline V gene data show CDR1 as LGHDT and CDR2 as YNNKEL (reference sequence). The germline V and J ends were trimmed by 3 bases and 0 bases, with 9 bases remaining between them. The CDR3 loop is CASSQELISYNEQFF. The CDR3 nucleotides read TGTGCCAGCAGCCAGGAACTAATCTCCTACAATGAGCAGTTCTTC.

This clone is a singleton in its sample. The genes are TRBV24-1 and TRBJ2-3; possibly TRBD2 for D (7 bases). Germline V gene sequence: CDR1 KGHDR, CDR2 SFDVKD. V was shortened by 3 bases and J by 6 bases, with 15 bases between the two germline ends. The CDR3 extends over 15 amino acids. The CDR3 reads CATSDPDGGADTQYF. CDR3 DNA: TGTGCCACCAGTGATCCAGATGGGGGGGCGGATACGCAGTATTTT.

The V gene is TRBV11-1, the J gene TRBJ2-4; D is unresolved. Trimming pared 1 base from V and 0 bases from J, leaving 10 bases between. Germline V gene data show CDR1 as SGHAT and CDR2 as FQDESV (reference sequence). The CDR3 is 16 residues long. The CDR3 DNA is TGTGCCAGCAGCTTAGAGTTTTCGGGAGCCAAAAACATTCAGTACTTC. Translation gives CASSLEFSGAKNIQYF.

This sequence joins TRBV24-1 and TRBJ2-7; 7 bases align to TRBD1. The ends lost 3 bases at V and 1 base at J; junction bases unmatched: 17. From germline, CDR1 is KGHDR and CDR2 SFDVKD. The CDR3 is 19 residues long. This chain's CDR3 is CATSDGSLLSGTESYEQYF. CDR3 coding DNA: TGTGCCACCAGTGATGGATCCCTACTCTCCGGGACAGAATCCTACGAGCAGTACTTC.

The chain carries TRBV28 and TRBJ2-3; tentatively, D is TRBD2 (5 bases). V dropped 4 bases and J dropped 4 bases, with 18 bases sitting between them. There are 16 residues in the CDR3. CDR1 and CDR2 from the germline V gene are MDHEN and SYDVKM. CDR3: CASSSPGRRHPDTQYF. CDR3 nucleotides: TGTGCCAGCAGTTCTCCGGGAAGACGTCACCCAGATACGCAGTATTTT.

CDR3 bases: TGTGCCAGCAGCCGGGACAAGGGCCAAGAGACCCAGTACTTC. Protein sequence: CASSRDKGQETQYF. The chain carries TRBV7-6 and TRBJ2-5; D might be TRBD1 (6 bases). Germline-derived CDR1 and CDR2 are SGHVS and FNYEAQ. Trimming took 5 bases from V and 1 from J, leaving 11 bases between them. The CDR3 consists of 14 residues. The full variable domain, with the rest looked up from reference TRBV7-6 and TRBJ2-5, is GAGVSQSPRYKVTKRGQDVALRCDPISGHVSLYWYRQALGQGPEFLTYFNYEAQQDKSGLPNDRFSAERPEGSISTLTIQRTEQRDSAMYRCASSRDKGQETQYFGPGTRLLVL.

The chain is built from TRBV6-5 and TRBJ1-4, with TRBD1 matching over 7 bases. The V segment lost 7 bases and the J segment 3 bases; nucleotides outside the gene matches: 2. Germline V gene lookup returns CDR1 MNHEY and CDR2 SVGAGI. The CDR3 runs 13 residues. CDR3 amino acids: CASTGTANEKLFF. For the CDR3, the DNA is TGTGCCAGCACTGGGACAGCTAATGAAAAACTGTTTTTT.

CDR3 bases: TGTGCCAGCAGACATGGGGCCAAAACCCCTAACTATGGCTACACCTTC. This translates into CASRHGAKTPNYGYTF. The rearrangement links TRBV5-5 to TRBJ1-2, with D perhaps matching TRBD1 (5 bases). The length of the CDR3 is 16 residues. Between the trimmed V and J ends, which lost 5 bases and 0 bases, there was a span of 17 bases. Germline CDR1 reads SGHKS; CDR2 reads YYEKEE (reference sequence).

This clone was detected only once. V usage is TRBV5-4 and J usage is TRBJ1-6, with D maybe TRBD1 (6 bases). V gave up 4 bases and J gave up 7 bases, with 15 bases separating them. Germline V lookup: CDR1 SGHNT, CDR2 YYREEE (reference sequence). The CDR3 totals 15 residues. CDR3 bases: TGTGCCAGCAGCGCCGGCGCAACAGGGAATTCACCCCTCCACTTT. Translation gives CASSAGATGNSPLHF.

The chain uses TRBV3-1 (or the pseudogene TRBV3-2) and TRBJ1-2, with 7 bases that match TRBD1. The germline CDR1 and CDR2 sequences are LGHDT and YNNKEL (reference sequence). V shed 1 base, J shed 4 bases, and the junction held 6 bases outside the gene matches. The CDR3 has 15 residues. The CDR3 sequence is CASSQGWRGLYGYTF. Here the CDR3 DNA reads TGTGCCAGCAGCCAAGGGTGGAGGGGGCTCTATGGCTACACCTTC.

This clone was found a few times. The chain uses TRBV28 and TRBJ1-6; D perhaps matches TRBD1 (6 bases). Germline CDR1 and CDR2: MDHEN and SYDVKM. This CDR3 contains 15 residues. The V and J ends lost 5 bases and 5 bases respectively, with 13 bases between them. The CDR3 is CASSIGQTDNSPLHF. For the CDR3, the DNA is TGTGCCAGCAGTATCGGACAGACGGATAATTCACCCCTCCACTTT. The variable domain in full, with the rest retrieved from reference TRBV28 and TRBJ1-6, is DVKVTQSSRYLVKRTGEKVFLECVQDMDHENMFWYRQDPGLGLRLIYFSYDVKMKEKGDIPEGYSVSREKKERFSLILESASTNQTSMYLCASSIGQTDNSPLHFGNGTRLTVT.